A selection of T cell receptor beta chains follows, all from one sample in a study of blood T cell repertoires in COVID-19. Using immunoSEQ multiplex PCR, the repertoire was profiled, and TCRdb retains in-frame clones only, with some absent. The table has 290,000 or so clones, 80% to 95% seen once. The sample consisted of PBMCs or T cells enriched from blood (not recorded which). These receptors were obtained from a woman in her twenties or thirties who had recovered from COVID-19. The CDR3 runs from the conserved cysteine through the conserved F or W. The D gene is left open where the match is weak. Part of the rows lack a size; the others show once, few, many or a class for expanded clones.

once,TRBV28,TRBJ1-1,NA,TGTGCCAGCAGTCCAGCGACAGGAAACACTGAAGCTTTCTTT,CASSPATGNTEAFF
NA,TRBV6-5,TRBJ2-7,NA,TGTGCCAGCAGGCCGCGGACCTACGAGCAGTACTTC,CASRPRTYEQYF
NA,TRBV11-2,TRBJ2-1,NA,TGTGCCAGCAGCTTACACCCTCCGGGGCAGTTCTTC,CASSLHPPGQFF
NA,TRBV5-1,TRBJ1-1,NA,TGCGCCAGCAGCTTGGATGCGGGGAACACTGAAGCTTTCTTT,CASSLDAGNTEAFF
NA,TRBV28,TRBJ1-1,NA,TGTGCCAGCAGTTTAGGCGCTAGAAACACTGAAGCTTTCTTT,CASSLGARNTEAFF
NA,TRBV28,TRBJ2-5,TRBD2,TGTGCCAGCAGTTTCAGGCTAGCGGGAGTGTGGGAGACCCAGTACTTC,CASSFRLAGVWETQYF
NA,TRBV4-3,TRBJ1-6,NA,TGCGCCAGCAGCCAAGATCGACAGGTTCCTTCACCCCTCCACTTT,CASSQDRQVPSPLHF
once,TRBV9,TRBJ2-3,NA,TGTGCCAGCAGCGTAGGGGCTTATACGCAGTATTTT,CASSVGAYTQYF
NA,TRBV18,TRBJ1-3,TRBD1,TGTGCCAGCTCCCAACAGGGGAATGGAAACACCATATATTTT,CASSQQGNGNTIYF
few,TRBV7-9,TRBJ1-2,TRBD1,TGTGCCAGCAGCTTGGGCAGGGGGCACGGCGGCTACACCTTC,CASSLGRGHGGYTF
NA,TRBV7-2,TRBJ2-6,TRBD1,TGTGCCAGCAGCCGCGACAGGGCTGGGGCCAACGTCCTGACTTTC,CASSRDRAGANVLTF
NA,TRBV30,TRBJ2-3,NA,TGTGCCTGGAGTGTACGAGGGAGCACAGATACGCAGTATTTT,CAWSVRGSTDTQYF
NA,TRBV5-1,TRBJ2-7,NA,TGCGCCAGCAGCTTGGGGGGCCTGACTAGGGAGCAGTACTTC,CASSLGGLTREQYF
NA,TRBV7-2,TRBJ2-7,NA,TGTGCCAGCGGCGGAAGCTCCTACGAGCAGTACTTC,CASGGSSYEQYF
few,TRBV5-1,TRBJ2-7,TRBD1,TGCGCCAGCAGTTATACGGACAGGGCCTACGAGCAGTACTTC,CASSYTDRAYEQYF
NA,TRBV25-1,TRBJ2-1,TRBD2,TGTGCCAGCGGCCTAGCGGCCACCTACAATGAGCAGTTCTTC,CASGLAATYNEQFF
once,TRBV5-5,TRBJ1-6,NA,TGTGCCAGCAGCGCGTCGCGCCAGGGAAATTCACCCCTCCACTTT,CASSASRQGNSPLHF
once,TRBV3-1/TRBV3-2,TRBJ2-1,TRBD2,TGTGCCAGCAGCCAAGCGCCGTGGGGGCGGGAGGGGAACAATGAGCAGTTCTTC,CASSQAPWGREGNNEQFF
NA,TRBV18,TRBJ2-3,NA,TGTGCCAGCTCCGGGAACCGGGTGGGGAGCACAGATACGCAGTATTTT,CASSGNRVGSTDTQYF
NA,TRBV4-3,TRBJ2-2,TRBD2,TGCGCCAGCAGCCAAGATGTCCGGGAGGCCGGGGAGCTGTTTTTT,CASSQDVREAGELFF
NA,TRBV28,TRBJ2-1,NA,TGTGCCAGCAGTTTAGGGGCCGGGTTCGATGAGCAGTTCTTC,CASSLGAGFDEQFF
NA,TRBV5-1,TRBJ2-1,NA,TGCGCCAGCAGCCCGGGCTTAGCGTCTCTTCACAATGAGCAGTTCTTC,CASSPGLASLHNEQFF
NA,TRBV4-3,TRBJ1-2,NA,TGCGCCAGCAGCCAAGATTGGGGGCGGGACTATGGCTACACCTTC,CASSQDWGRDYGYTF
NA,TRBV11-2,TRBJ1-3,TRBD1,TGTGCCAGCAGCTCCTTCCAGGGGGTTTCTGGAAACACCATATATTTT,CASSSFQGVSGNTIYF
NA,TRBV28,TRBJ1-5,NA,TGTGCCAGCAGTTTAAACAGGGTGGGGAATCAGCCCCAGCATTTT,CASSLNRVGNQPQHF
NA,TRBV9,TRBJ2-3,NA,TGTGCCAGCAGCGCCAAGGAGGGCCTCTCATCCGATACGCAGTATTTT,CASSAKEGLSSDTQYF
once,TRBV5-1,TRBJ1-1,TRBD1,TGCGCCAGCAGCCCACAGACAGGGATGAACACTGAAGCTTTCTTT,CASSPQTGMNTEAFF
NA,TRBV6-2/TRBV6-3,TRBJ2-6,NA,TGTGCCAGCAGCCCGACAGTTGACTCTGGGGCCAACGTCCTGACTTTC,CASSPTVDSGANVLTF
NA,TRBV27,TRBJ1-3,TRBD1,TGTGCCAGCAGTCTGGGACAGGGCGCTGGAAACACCATATATTTT,CASSLGQGAGNTIYF
many,TRBV19,TRBJ2-1,NA,TGTGCCAGTAGTCCCTTCACTAGCTCTATTTACAATGAGCAGTTCTTC,CASSPFTSSIYNEQFF
NA,TRBV27,TRBJ2-5,NA,TGTGCCAGCAGCGCCCGTCTGAGTGGTGAGACCCAGTACTTC,CASSARLSGETQYF
NA,TRBV24-1,TRBJ1-2,TRBD1,TGTGCCACCGAGGACAGGGGAGGCTATGGCTACACCTTC,CATEDRGGYGYTF
NA,TRBV7-3,TRBJ2-3,NA,TGTGCCAGCAGCTTAAAGTGGGCCACAGATACGCAGTATTTT,CASSLKWATDTQYF
NA,TRBV7-8,TRBJ2-1,TRBD2,TGTGCCAGCAGCTCCGGGACTAGCGGGAGGGCCTATGAGCAGTTCTTC,CASSSGTSGRAYEQFF
NA,TRBV4-3,TRBJ2-3,TRBD2,TGCGCCAGCAGCCAAGATCGGTGGCTAGCGGGAGGTTGGGTCACAGATACGCAGTATTTT,CASSQDRWLAGGWVTDTQYF
NA,TRBV28,TRBJ1-2,TRBD1,TGTGCCAGCAGTATGGGGACAGGCCCAAACTATGGCTACACCTTC,CASSMGTGPNYGYTF
NA,TRBV7-2,TRBJ2-7,TRBD1,TGTGCCAGCAGCTTAAGACAGGGGGCTTACGAGCAGTACTTC,CASSLRQGAYEQYF
NA,TRBV18,TRBJ2-7,NA,TGTGCCAGCTCACCAGCCGGGACACCCGAAGGGCAGTACTTC,CASSPAGTPEGQYF
NA,TRBV28,TRBJ1-1,TRBD1,TGTGCCAGCAGTTCCCCTGGGACAGGGCTGAACACTGAAGCTTTCTTT,CASSSPGTGLNTEAFF
NA,TRBV28,TRBJ1-5,NA,TGTGCCAGCAGTTTACCGGGACAAAATCAGCCCCAGCATTTT,CASSLPGQNQPQHF
once,TRBV4-1,TRBJ1-1,NA,TGCGCCAGCCCAGGAGGGCAGGAGAACACTGAAGCTTTCTTT,CASPGGQENTEAFF
few,TRBV6-4,TRBJ2-3,TRBD2,TGTGCCAGCAGTGACGCTGGACTAGCGGAGATCACAGATACGCAGTATTTT,CASSDAGLAEITDTQYF
few,TRBV15,TRBJ2-1,NA,TGTGCCACCAGCAGAGGGACAGACTCCTACAATGAGCAGTTCTTC,CATSRGTDSYNEQFF